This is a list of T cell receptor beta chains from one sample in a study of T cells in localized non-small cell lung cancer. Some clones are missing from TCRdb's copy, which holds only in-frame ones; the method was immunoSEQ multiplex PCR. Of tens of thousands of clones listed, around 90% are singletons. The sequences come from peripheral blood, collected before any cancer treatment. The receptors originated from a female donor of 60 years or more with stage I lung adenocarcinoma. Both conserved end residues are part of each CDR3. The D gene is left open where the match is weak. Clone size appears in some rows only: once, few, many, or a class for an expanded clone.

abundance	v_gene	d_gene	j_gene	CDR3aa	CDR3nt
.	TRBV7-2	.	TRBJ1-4	CASSPYATNEKLFF	TGTGCCAGCAGCCCATATGCAACTAATGAAAAACTGTTTTTT
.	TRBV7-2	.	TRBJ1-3	CASSLSSTSSGNTIYF	TGTGCCAGCAGCTTGAGTTCCACCAGCTCTGGAAACACCATATATTTT
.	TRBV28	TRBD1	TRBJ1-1	CASSLLTGTGAAEAFF	TGTGCCAGCAGTTTATTAACCGGGACAGGGGCAGCTGAAGCTTTCTTT
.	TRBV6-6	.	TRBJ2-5	CASSYAGATGETQYF	TGTGCCAGCAGTTACGCCGGGGCCACTGGAGAGACCCAGTACTTC
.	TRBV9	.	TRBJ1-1	CASSVGQRNTEAFF	TGTGCCAGCAGCGTAGGACAGCGGAACACTGAAGCTTTCTTT
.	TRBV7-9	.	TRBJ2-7	CASSLAGIYEQYF	TGTGCCAGCAGCTTAGCGGGGATCTACGAGCAGTACTTC
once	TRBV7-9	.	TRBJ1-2	CASSLARYGYTF	TGTGCCAGCAGCTTAGCCCGCTATGGCTACACCTTC
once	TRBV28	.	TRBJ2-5	CASSFRRAYQETQYF	TGTGCCAGCAGTTTCCGACGGGCTTACCAAGAGACCCAGTACTTC
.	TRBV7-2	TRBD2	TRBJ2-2	CASSPGLAITGELFF	TGTGCCAGCAGCCCTGGACTAGCAATCACCGGGGAGCTGTTTTTT
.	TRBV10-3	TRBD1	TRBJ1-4	CAIKGTGPPEGKLFF	TGTGCCATCAAGGGGACAGGGCCCCCGGAGGGGAAACTGTTTTTT
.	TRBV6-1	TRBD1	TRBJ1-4	CASSPLTGGYEKLFF	TGTGCCAGCAGTCCCCTGACAGGGGGCTATGAAAAACTGTTTTTT
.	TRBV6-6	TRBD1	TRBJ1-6	CASSWTGPNSPLHF	TGTGCCAGCAGTTGGACAGGGCCAAATTCACCCCTCCACTTT
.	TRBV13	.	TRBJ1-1	CASTLWGTEAFF	TGTGCCAGCACCCTGTGGGGGACTGAAGCTTTCTTT
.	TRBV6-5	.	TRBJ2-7	CASSYSGIRSYEQYF	TGTGCCAGCAGTTACTCGGGAATTCGGTCCTACGAGCAGTACTTC
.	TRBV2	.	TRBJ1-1	CASSADRFNTEAFF	TGTGCCAGCAGTGCCGACAGATTCAACACTGAAGCTTTCTTT
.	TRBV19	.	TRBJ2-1	CASSISPIREQFF	TGTGCCAGTAGTATATCCCCCATCCGTGAGCAGTTCTTC